These T cell receptor beta chains were read from a single sample in a study of cytomegalovirus exposure and HLA in healthy donors. The repertoire was sequenced with immunoSEQ multiplex PCR; TCRdb's copy has only in-frame clones and lacks some. The sample has around 200,000 clones, approximately 78% seen once. Sequencing was performed on PBMCs. Receptors were obtained from a woman aged 40-49 years in good health and CMV-seronegative. CDR3s include the opening cysteine and the closing phenylalanine or tryptophan. Each record gives: V gene, D gene, clone size, J gene, CDR3 DNA, CDR3 protein. A D gene is named only where the DNA matches it firmly. Some rows have no size entry. The others give once, few or many, or a class for an expanded clone.

V: TRBV9
D: TRBD2
size: NA
J: TRBJ2-5
DNA: TGTGCCAGCAGCGTAGGTTTGGTGGGAGGGTCTCGAGAGACCCAGTACTTC
CDR3: CASSVGLVGGSRETQYF

V: TRBV9
D: NA
size: NA
J: TRBJ1-1
DNA: TGTGCCAGCAGCGGGGACACCGCGAACACTGAAGCTTTCTTT
CDR3: CASSGDTANTEAFF

V: TRBV5-1
D: NA
size: few
J: TRBJ2-5
DNA: TGCGCCAGCTGCCACCGGGAGCGGCCCGGGGAGACCCAGTACTTC
CDR3: CASCHRERPGETQYF

V: TRBV6-6
D: TRBD1
size: NA
J: TRBJ1-1
DNA: TGTGCCAGCAATGGCCCGGGACAGGGGAGGACTGAAGCTTTCTTT
CDR3: CASNGPGQGRTEAFF

V: TRBV5-4
D: NA
size: NA
J: TRBJ2-2
DNA: TGTGCCAGCAGCTTGGGGCCCCGAGGGGGGAACACCGGGGAGCTGTTTTTT
CDR3: CASSLGPRGGNTGELFF

V: TRBV6-5
D: NA
size: few
J: TRBJ2-1
DNA: TGTGCCAGCAGTTATTGGTCAGGAGGCGAGATGTTCTTC
CDR3: CASSYWSGGEMFF

V: TRBV18
D: NA
size: NA
J: TRBJ1-4
DNA: TGTGCCAGCTCACCACCCCGGCAGGATAATGAAAAACTGTTTTTT
CDR3: CASSPPRQDNEKLFF

V: TRBV18
D: NA
size: NA
J: TRBJ1-5
DNA: TGTGCCAGCTCATGGCAGGGATTCATAAATCAGCCCCAGCATTTT
CDR3: CASSWQGFINQPQHF

V: TRBV4-2
D: NA
size: few
J: TRBJ1-2
DNA: TGTGCCAGCAGCCAAGATCCCGACAGCAACTATGGCTACACCTTC
CDR3: CASSQDPDSNYGYTF

V: TRBV7-3
D: TRBD1
size: NA
J: TRBJ1-2
DNA: TGTGCCAGCAGCTTAACGGGAGGGACAGGGTCGTATGGCTACACCTTC
CDR3: CASSLTGGTGSYGYTF

V: TRBV6-1
D: NA
size: NA
J: TRBJ2-7
DNA: TGTGCCAGCAGGGGTCAAGGGGCGCGCGAGCAGTACTTC
CDR3: CASRGQGAREQYF

V: TRBV27
D: NA
size: NA
J: TRBJ2-4
DNA: TGTGCCAGCAGTTCACTTCTTGGGGCGGCAGCCAAAAACATTCAGTACTTC
CDR3: CASSSLLGAAAKNIQYF

V: TRBV19
D: NA
size: NA
J: TRBJ2-1
DNA: TGTGCCAGTGCTAACGGCGGAGGTGGCTACAATGAGCAGTTCTTC
CDR3: CASANGGGGYNEQFF

V: TRBV30
D: NA
size: NA
J: TRBJ1-1
DNA: TGTGCCTGGAGTCCAGACTACACTGAAGCTTTCTTT
CDR3: CAWSPDYTEAFF

V: TRBV7-9
D: NA
size: NA
J: TRBJ2-7
DNA: TGTGCCAGCAGCGCGGGGACCACCGCTACCTACGAGCAGTACTTC
CDR3: CASSAGTTATYEQYF

V: TRBV14
D: NA
size: NA
J: TRBJ2-7
DNA: TGTGCCAGCAGCCAGGCCGCTTACGAGCAGTACTTC
CDR3: CASSQAAYEQYF

V: TRBV10-2
D: NA
size: NA
J: TRBJ2-7
DNA: TGCGCCAGCAGTGCCGACTTCTCGAGGGAGCAGTACTTC
CDR3: CASSADFSREQYF

V: TRBV29-1
D: NA
size: once
J: TRBJ2-3
DNA: TGCAGCGTTCCGAGCCCCAGGGTTGGCACAGATACGCAGTATTTT
CDR3: CSVPSPRVGTDTQYF

V: TRBV10-3
D: TRBD1
size: NA
J: TRBJ1-2
DNA: TGTGCCATCAAAGGACAGGGGGCGCATGGCTACACCTTC
CDR3: CAIKGQGAHGYTF

V: TRBV14
D: NA
size: NA
J: TRBJ2-7
DNA: TGTGCCAGCAGCCAGCTAGCGTCTCCCTACGAGCAGTACTTC
CDR3: CASSQLASPYEQYF

V: TRBV27
D: TRBD2
size: NA
J: TRBJ2-1
DNA: TGTGCCAGCAGTTTTGAGATACTAGCGGGAGTTCTGTCCTACAATGAGCAGTTCTTC
CDR3: CASSFEILAGVLSYNEQFF

V: TRBV18
D: TRBD2
size: NA
J: TRBJ2-1
DNA: TGTGCCAGCTCACAGGGTACTAGCGCTAATGAGCAGTTCTTC
CDR3: CASSQGTSANEQFF

V: TRBV2
D: NA
size: NA
J: TRBJ1-1
DNA: TGTGCCAGCCGGGAAAGGGAAGCCACTGAAGCTTTCTTT
CDR3: CASREREATEAFF

V: TRBV6-5
D: NA
size: NA
J: TRBJ2-1
DNA: TGTGCCAGCAGTTACGGGGTAGCGTTACCGAGTGAGCAGTTCTTC
CDR3: CASSYGVALPSEQFF

V: TRBV5-8
D: TRBD1
size: NA
J: TRBJ1-2
DNA: TGTGCCAGCAGCTTGATTTGGACAGGGGGATATGGCTACACCTTC
CDR3: CASSLIWTGGYGYTF

V: TRBV11-2
D: TRBD2
size: NA
J: TRBJ2-3
DNA: TGTGCCAGCAGCCCGGGGGGGGCCGGTACGCAGTATTTT
CDR3: CASSPGGAGTQYF

V: TRBV7-3
D: NA
size: NA
J: TRBJ2-7
DNA: TGTGCCAGCAGCCGGGACACTTCCTACGAGCAGTACTTC
CDR3: CASSRDTSYEQYF

V: TRBV2
D: NA
size: NA
J: TRBJ2-7
DNA: TGTGCCAGAGGGGCTGGCGCCGAGCAGTACTTC
CDR3: CARGAGAEQYF

V: TRBV6-5
D: TRBD1
size: NA
J: TRBJ1-2
DNA: TGTGCCAGCAGGGACAGGGAGGCTGGCTACACCTTC
CDR3: CASRDREAGYTF

V: TRBV30
D: NA
size: NA
J: TRBJ1-2
DNA: TGTGCCTGGAGTGCAAATCTTTGGGGGCAGGCTGATGGCTACACCTTC
CDR3: CAWSANLWGQADGYTF

V: TRBV6-5
D: TRBD1
size: NA
J: TRBJ2-5
DNA: TGTGCCAGCAGTCGGGGGACAGGCAGAGAGACCCAGTACTTC
CDR3: CASSRGTGRETQYF

V: TRBV6-5
D: TRBD2
size: NA
J: TRBJ2-1
DNA: TGTGCCAGCAGGGCTAGCGGGAGTATCAATGAGCAGTTCTTC
CDR3: CASRASGSINEQFF

V: TRBV7-9
D: NA
size: NA
J: TRBJ1-1
DNA: TGTTCCAGCAGCTTAAGAACAGGGCCAACTACTTACTCTGAAGCTTTCTTT
CDR3: CSSSLRTGPTTYSEAFF

V: TRBV14
D: TRBD1
size: NA
J: TRBJ2-4
DNA: TGTGCCAGCAGCCACCTGACAGGGGAAGACATTCAGTACTTC
CDR3: CASSHLTGEDIQYF

V: TRBV19
D: TRBD1
size: NA
J: TRBJ1-1
DNA: TGTGCCAGTACCCCGGGACAGGGGGGGCTCACTGAAGCTTTCTTT
CDR3: CASTPGQGGLTEAFF

V: TRBV5-1
D: TRBD1
size: NA
J: TRBJ1-1
DNA: TGCGCCAGCAGCGCAAACAGGGGGCGGGGGGAAGCTTTCTTT
CDR3: CASSANRGRGEAFF

V: TRBV19
D: NA
size: NA
J: TRBJ1-2
DNA: TGTGCCAGTGAACCTGACAGTAGAACTGGCTACACCTTC
CDR3: CASEPDSRTGYTF

V: TRBV7-8
D: TRBD1
size: NA
J: TRBJ2-7
DNA: TGTGCCAGTCGGGGACAGGGGTATTACGAGCAGTACTTC
CDR3: CASRGQGYYEQYF

V: TRBV15
D: NA
size: NA
J: TRBJ1-2
DNA: TGTGCCACCATTCCGGCGGAGAACTATGGCTACACCTTC
CDR3: CATIPAENYGYTF

V: TRBV5-1
D: TRBD2
size: NA
J: TRBJ2-3
DNA: TGCGCCAGCAGCTTGGCCCCGGGAGGGCCGAGAACAGATACGCAGTATTTT
CDR3: CASSLAPGGPRTDTQYF

V: TRBV28
D: NA
size: NA
J: TRBJ2-4
DNA: TGTGCCAGCAGTTTAAAAAGCCCCAACATTCAGTACTTC
CDR3: CASSLKSPNIQYF

V: TRBV7-3
D: NA
size: NA
J: TRBJ2-7
DNA: TGTGCCAGCAGCTTAATGGGGGGGCGCACAACCTACGAGCAGTACTTC
CDR3: CASSLMGGRTTYEQYF

V: TRBV30
D: NA
size: NA
J: TRBJ2-3
DNA: TGTGCCTGGATCAACGGGGGAGGCACAGATACGCAGTATTTT
CDR3: CAWINGGGTDTQYF

V: TRBV4-1
D: NA
size: NA
J: TRBJ2-2
DNA: TGCGCCAGCAGCCAAGCCCAGCTCAGGTTCCCGAACACCGGGGAGCTGTTTTTT
CDR3: CASSQAQLRFPNTGELFF

V: TRBV27
D: TRBD2
size: NA
J: TRBJ2-3
DNA: TGTGCCAGCAGTTCCCCTGTAGCGGGACCCACAGATACGCAGTATTTT
CDR3: CASSSPVAGPTDTQYF